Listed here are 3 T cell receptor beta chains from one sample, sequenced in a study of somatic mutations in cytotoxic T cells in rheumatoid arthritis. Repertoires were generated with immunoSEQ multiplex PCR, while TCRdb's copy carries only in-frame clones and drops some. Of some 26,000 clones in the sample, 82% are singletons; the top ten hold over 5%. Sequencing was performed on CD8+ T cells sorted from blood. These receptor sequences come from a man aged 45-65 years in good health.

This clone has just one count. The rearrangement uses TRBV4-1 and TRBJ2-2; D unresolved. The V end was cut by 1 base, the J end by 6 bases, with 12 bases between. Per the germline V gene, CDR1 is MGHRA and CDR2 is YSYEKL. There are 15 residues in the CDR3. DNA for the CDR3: TGCGCCAGCAGCCAAGTAATGGGGTCCCCCGGGGAGCTGTTTTTT. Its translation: CASSQVMGSPGELFF.

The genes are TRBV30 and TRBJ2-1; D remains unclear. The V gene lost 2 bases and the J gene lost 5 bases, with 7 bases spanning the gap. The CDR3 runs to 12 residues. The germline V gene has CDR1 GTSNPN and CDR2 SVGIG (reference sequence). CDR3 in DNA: TGTGCCTGGAGTTCAACAAACAATGAGCAGTTCTTC. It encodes CAWSSTNNEQFF.

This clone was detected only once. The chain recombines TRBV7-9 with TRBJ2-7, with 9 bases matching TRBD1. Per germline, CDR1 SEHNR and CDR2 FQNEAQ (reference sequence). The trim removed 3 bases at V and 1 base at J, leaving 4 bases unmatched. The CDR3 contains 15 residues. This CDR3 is CASSFPDRGSYEQYF. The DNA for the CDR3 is TGTGCCAGCAGCTTCCCGGACAGGGGATCCTACGAGCAGTACTTC.